Below, 15 T cell receptor beta chains from the same sample are listed, as sequenced in a study of blood T cell repertoires in COVID-19 (dated by TCRdb to the early 2020s). Receptor amplification or capture employed the immunoSEQ multiplex PCR assay. In TCRdb, the immuneACCESS table is reduced to in-frame sequences with V and J assigned. These tables do not hold every clone; where another copy was compared, an unresolved V gene accounts for under half, and the others remain unexplained. The sample table contains approximately 140,000 clones; only one count was recorded for 85% of them. In total, the top ten clones hold under 3% of the sample. Sequenced input: peripheral blood. The receptors shown here come from a woman between 35 and 50 years old with active or convalescent COVID-19.

The chain recombines TRBV7-8 with TRBJ2-1, with 13 positions matching TRBD2. CDR3 length equals 15 residues. CDR1 is SGHVS and CDR2 is FQNEAQ in the germline V gene. With V trimmed by 4 bases and J by 7 bases, 4 bases remained unmatched. The CDR3 sequence is CASSSGLAGVNEQFF. For the CDR3, the DNA is TGTGCCAGCAGCTCAGGACTAGCGGGAGTGAATGAGCAGTTCTTC.

V is TRBV5-4 and J is TRBJ2-6, with 15 bases identical to TRBD2. The CDR3 covers 19 residues. Germline loops: CDR1 SGHNT, CDR2 YYREEE (reference sequence). The ends lost 4 bases at V and 3 bases at J; junction bases unmatched: 8. The CDR3 DNA reads TGTGCCAGCAGCCCCCGGACTAGCGGGAGGGCCTTTGGGGCCAACGTCCTGACTTTC. This translates into CASSPRTSGRAFGANVLTF.

This chain uses TRBV10-3 with TRBJ2-6, with D possibly being TRBD2 (7 bases). This CDR3 region has 17 residues. The germline V gene has CDR1 ENHRY and CDR2 SYGVKD. V was pared by 4 bases and J by 0 bases, with 13 bases between. This CDR3 reads CAISGGGPTSGANVLTF. For the CDR3, the DNA is TGTGCCATCAGTGGGGGGGGCCCAACCTCTGGGGCCAACGTCCTGACTTTC.

This sequence joins TRBV9 and TRBJ2-1, with D possibly being TRBD2 (5 bases). Trimming removed 6 bases from V and 7 bases from J, with 11 bases in between. Germline CDR1 SGDLS, CDR2 YYNGEE. CDR3 length equals 12 residues. The CDR3, as DNA: TGTGCCAGCAATCTGGGGAGAAATGAGCAGTTCTTC. It translates to CASNLGRNEQFF. Together with reference TRBV9 and TRBJ2-1, the CDR3 gives the full variable domain: DSGVTQTPKHLITATGQRVTLRCSPRSGDLSVYWYQQSLDQGLQFLIQYYNGEERAKGNILERFSAQQFPDLHSELNLSSLELGDSALYFCASNLGRNEQFFGPGTRLTVL.

This CDR3 reads CASSPGGLMQQFF. The DNA for the CDR3 is TGTGCCAGCAGTCCAGGTGGGCTAATGCAGCAGTTCTTC. The V gene is TRBV7-2, the J gene TRBJ2-1; D not certain. This CDR3 is built from 13 residues. Trimming cost V 6 bases and J 11 bases, with 17 bases left between them. Germline CDR1 is SGHTA and CDR2 is FQGNSA.

The genes are TRBV19 and TRBJ1-1; tentative D call: TRBD1 (5 bases). The V end lost 1 base, the J end lost 8 bases, and 11 bases lay between the germline ends. This CDR3 has 13 amino acids. CDR1 is LNHDA, CDR2 SQIVND, per germline (reference sequence). The CDR3 sequence is CASSIVRGNEAFF. CDR3 sequence (DNA): TGTGCCAGTAGTATAGTGCGGGGGAACGAAGCTTTCTTT.

The chain links TRBV5-4 to TRBJ2-7; 7 bases match TRBD1. The CDR3 spans 15 residues. The germline CDR1 and CDR2 sequences are SGHNT and YYREEE (reference sequence). Trimming took 3 bases from V and 5 from J; bases not matched to a gene: 11. The CDR3 sequence: CASSSPTGIHHEQYF. The CDR3 DNA reads as TGTGCCAGCAGCTCGCCGACAGGGATCCACCACGAGCAGTACTTC.

This clone has just one count. The chain couples TRBV19 to TRBJ2-1; D gene ambiguous. Germline loops: CDR1 LNHDA, CDR2 SQIVND (reference sequence). The CDR3 is 14 residues long. The V end was cut by 7 bases, the J end by 0 bases, with 10 bases between. CDR3 DNA: TGTGCCAGTAACCCAGGCTTCTCCTACAATGAGCAGTTCTTC. Protein product: CASNPGFSYNEQFF.

This chain connects TRBV7-2 to TRBJ1-1, with TRBD1 as a possible D gene (6 bases). The V gene lost 0 bases and the J gene lost 9 bases, with 17 bases spanning the gap. The CDR3 runs to 15 residues. Looked up from germline, CDR1 is SGHTA and CDR2 is FQGNSA. CDR3 sequence reads: CASSLAQGPPVKAFF. As DNA, the CDR3 is TGTGCCAGCAGCTTAGCGCAGGGGCCACCCGTGAAAGCTTTCTTT.

This clone was picked up a small number of times. The chain carries TRBV6-2 or TRBV6-3 and TRBJ2-7; D is unresolved. The CDR3 has 12 residues. CDR1 is MNHEY and CDR2 is SVGEGT in the germline V gene. V lost 4 bases, J lost 2 bases, and 6 bases lay in between. CDR3 in DNA: TGTGCCAGCAGTTCTGGAGCCTACGAGCAGTACTTC. It specifies CASSSGAYEQYF.

The V and J genes are TRBV5-6 and TRBJ2-7; TRBD2 matches 7 bases. Germline values: CDR1 SGHDT, CDR2 YYEEEE. The trim removed 1 base at V and 4 bases at J, leaving 14 bases unmatched. CDR3 length equals 17 residues. This chain's CDR3 is CASSLCDIGGSTYEQYF. CDR3 nucleotide sequence: TGTGCCAGCAGCTTGTGTGACATAGGCGGGAGTACATACGAGCAGTACTTC.

The chain carries TRBV4-1 and TRBJ2-3; 15 bases fit TRBD2. CDR1 and CDR2 from the germline V gene are MGHRA and YSYEKL. The CDR3 has 15 residues. Trimming cost V 4 bases and J 6 bases; bases outside gene matches: 2. CDR3 amino acids: CASSRTSGRADTQYF. The CDR3 nucleotides read TGCGCCAGCAGCCGGACTAGCGGGAGGGCCGATACGCAGTATTTT.

The chain joins TRBV7-9 to TRBJ1-1, with D hard to call. Germline V gives CDR1 SEHNR, CDR2 FQNEAQ (reference sequence). The CDR3 loop spans 13 amino acids. V was shortened by 2 bases and J by 3 bases, with 7 bases between the two germline ends. The CDR3 loop reads CASSLLRDTEAFF. CDR3 coding DNA: TGTGCCAGCAGCTTACTGCGGGACACTGAAGCTTTCTTT.

This chain uses TRBV27 with TRBJ1-1, with 12 bases that match TRBD1. With 3 bases clipped from V and 5 bases from J, the junction kept 13 bases outside the gene matches. This CDR3 is 18 amino acids long. Germline lookup yields CDR1 MNHEY and CDR2 SMNVEV (reference sequence). The CDR3 spells CASSFLPPGDRGHTEAFF. CDR3 DNA: TGTGCCAGCAGTTTCCTACCCCCCGGGGACAGGGGGCATACTGAAGCTTTCTTT.

The chain uses TRBV25-1 and TRBJ1-1; weak D call: TRBD1 (5 bases). Between the trimmed V and J ends, which lost 7 bases and 4 bases, there was a span of 13 bases. CDR3 length equals 13 residues. Germline lookup yields CDR1 MGHDK and CDR2 SYGVNS. The CDR3 spells CASTGGGGTEAFF. The CDR3 DNA is TGTGCCAGCACTGGTGGGGGGGGCACTGAAGCTTTCTTT.